Following are 9 T cell receptor beta chains from one sample sequenced in a study of control samples from healthy donors and cancer patients (TCRdb year 2020). Libraries were built with the immunoSEQ multiplex PCR assay. The table comes from immuneACCESS by way of TCRdb, which keeps in-frame sequences with V and J called. Part of the clones is missing from these tables; in studies checked, under half for an unresolved V gene and the rest for unknown reasons. This sample is represented by 100,000 to 150,000 clones; 90% of them were singletons. The ten most abundant clones make up about 2.3% of the sample. The sample consisted of blood. Receptors originate from a middle-aged man in good health.

The chain employs TRBV24-1 and TRBJ1-5; 9 bases are shared with TRBD1. The germline V gene has CDR1 KGHDR and CDR2 SFDVKD. This CDR3 contains 17 residues. Trimming removed 5 bases from V and 6 bases from J; junction bases left unmatched: 13. DNA for the CDR3: TGTGCCACCAGTGGTGAAACCGGGACAGGGCGGGGTCAGCCCCAGCATTTT. Protein sequence: CATSGETGTGRGQPQHF.

The chain recombines TRBV3-1 (or the pseudogene TRBV3-2) with TRBJ2-1; weak D call: TRBD2 (6 bases). The V end lost 4 bases, the J end lost 8 bases, and 12 bases lay between the germline ends. Germline CDR1 and CDR2: LGHDT and YNNKEL (reference sequence). CDR3 length: 13 amino acids. In nucleotides, the CDR3 is TGTGCCAGCAGCCGACTAGTGGGGCATGAGCAGTTCTTC. Protein: CASSRLVGHEQFF.

V usage is TRBV28 and J usage is TRBJ2-3; D gene unclear. This CDR3 contains 14 residues. Germline lookup yields CDR1 MDHEN and CDR2 SYDVKM. Trimming took 6 bases from V and 8 from J, leaving 18 bases between them. CDR3 amino acids: CASSYGPAIRTQYF. As DNA, the CDR3 is TGTGCCAGCAGCTACGGGCCAGCGATTCGTACGCAGTATTTT.

CDR3 DNA: TGTGCCAGCAGTTACTATGAGGGACCTCTCCACTTT. It translates to CASSYYEGPLHF. The V gene is TRBV6-5, the J gene TRBJ1-6; TRBD1 might be the D (5 bases). V was trimmed by 1 base and J by 16 bases, leaving 11 bases between them. Looked up from germline, CDR1 is MNHEY and CDR2 is SVGAGI. This CDR3 spans 12 amino acids.

The J gene is TRBJ2-7, the V gene TRBV7-8; D is possibly TRBD2 (6 bases). CDR1 and CDR2 (germline): SGHVS, FQNEAQ. This CDR3 contains 14 residues. Between the trimmed V and J ends, which lost 1 base and 4 bases, there was a span of 11 bases. Here the CDR3 reads CASSLVGLHYEQYF. CDR3 nucleotide sequence: TGTGCCAGCAGCTTAGTTGGACTACATTACGAGCAGTACTTC. Together with reference TRBV7-8 and TRBJ2-7, the CDR3 gives the full variable domain: GAGVSQSPRYKVAKRGQDVALRCDPISGHVSLFWYQQALGQGPEFLTYFQNEAQLDKSGLPSDRFFAERPEGSVSTLKIQRTQQEDSAVYLCASSLVGLHYEQYFGPGTRLTVT.

In its sample, this clone was seen once. V and J are TRBV15 and TRBJ1-1; D perhaps matches TRBD1 (5 bases). V was trimmed by 0 bases and J by 5 bases, leaving 22 bases between them. The CDR3 is 18 residues long. From germline, CDR1 is LNHNV and CDR2 YYDKDF (reference sequence). This CDR3 reads CATSRDPPASRGGTEAFF. The CDR3 bases are TGTGCCACCAGCAGAGATCCTCCAGCCTCTAGGGGTGGAACTGAAGCTTTCTTT.

The V and J genes are TRBV14 and TRBJ2-7; TRBD1 is a possible D gene (5 bases). Germline CDR1 SGHDN, CDR2 FVKESK. The V and J ends lost 4 bases and 3 bases respectively, with 13 bases between them. This CDR3 has 14 amino acids. The DNA of the CDR3 is TGTGCCAGCAGCCGGGGCCGTCCGGGCTACGAGCAGTACTTC. Amino acids: CASSRGRPGYEQYF.

The J gene is TRBJ2-3, the V gene TRBV3-1 (or the pseudogene TRBV3-2), with 11 bases matching TRBD1. Trimming at V came to 3 bases and at J to 7 bases, leaving 3 bases not matched to a gene. CDR1 and CDR2 from the germline V gene are LGHDT and YNNKEL (reference sequence). This CDR3 has 14 amino acids. The DNA for the CDR3 is TGTGCCAGCAGCCAGGGACAGGGGGGATATACGCAGTATTTT. This gives the protein CASSQGQGGYTQYF.

J is TRBJ2-3 and V is TRBV5-1; 11 nucleotides align to TRBD1. Trimming took 4 bases from V and 4 from J; bases not matched to a gene: 5. The length of the CDR3 is 15 residues. CDR1 and CDR2 from the germline V gene are SGHRS and YFSETQ. CDR3 in amino acids: CASSKGQGAPDTQYF. CDR3 nucleotide sequence: TGCGCCAGCAGCAAAGGACAGGGGGCTCCAGATACGCAGTATTTT.